The TCR beta chain under discussion was sequenced for a study of cytotoxic CD8 clonotypes in ibrutinib-treated CLL. Overall study context: Response was recorded as partial in some 24 patients and complete in 2; at median roughly 73 months, approximately 14 remained remitted and roughly 12 had progressed.

Profiled with immunoSEQ multiplex PCR; TCRdb holds only in-frame clones, not every one. The sample yields roughly 330,000 clones, about 64% seen once. The germline V gene encodes CDR1 LNHNV and CDR2 YYDKDF (reference sequence). Trimming removed 0 bases at V and 5 bases at J, with 10 bases between. The CDR3 has 14 residues. Sample: PBMCs, taken after 36 months of ibrutinib treatment. The rearrangement uses TRBV15 and TRBJ2-5, with D tentatively TRBD2 (5 bases). This sequence was found in a human donor with chronic lymphocytic leukemia. In DNA form, the CDR3 reads TGTGCCACCAGCAGAGATGCGAGGGTGGAGACCCAGTACTTC. This encodes CATSRDARVETQYF.